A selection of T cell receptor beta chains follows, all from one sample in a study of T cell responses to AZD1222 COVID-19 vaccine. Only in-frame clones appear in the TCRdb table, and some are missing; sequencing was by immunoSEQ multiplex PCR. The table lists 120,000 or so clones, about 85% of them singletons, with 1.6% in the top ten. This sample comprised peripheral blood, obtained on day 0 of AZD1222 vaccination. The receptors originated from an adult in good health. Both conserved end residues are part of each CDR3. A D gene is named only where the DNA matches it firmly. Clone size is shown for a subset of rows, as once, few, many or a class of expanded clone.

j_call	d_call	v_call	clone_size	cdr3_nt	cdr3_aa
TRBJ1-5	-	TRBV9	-	TGTGCCAGCAGCGCTGGGGGTAGCAATCAGCCCCAGCATTTT	CASSAGGSNQPQHF
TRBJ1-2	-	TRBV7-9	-	TGTGCCAGCAGCTTAGAATTAGAGGGTGGCTACACCTTC	CASSLELEGGYTF
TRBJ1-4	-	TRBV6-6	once	TGTGCCAGCAGTTACGGCAGATTAAATGAAAAACTGTTTTTT	CASSYGRLNEKLFF
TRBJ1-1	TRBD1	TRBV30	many	TGTGCCTGGAGTTCAGGGGGTCTGGCTGAAGCTTTCTTT	CAWSSGGLAEAFF
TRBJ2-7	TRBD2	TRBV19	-	TGTGCCAGTAGTATAAGCGGGAGGTCTTCCTACGAGCAGTACTTC	CASSISGRSSYEQYF
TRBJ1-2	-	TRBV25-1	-	TGTGCCAGCAGTGAGCCCGGGGAGGGCTATGGCTACACCTTC	CASSEPGEGYGYTF
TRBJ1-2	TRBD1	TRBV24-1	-	TGTGCCACCAGTGACCACGGACAGGGCCGTACTAACTATGGCTACACCTTC	CATSDHGQGRTNYGYTF
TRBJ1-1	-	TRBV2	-	TGTGCCAGCAGTGAAGCTAGGGCGGAGACTGAAGCTTTCTTT	CASSEARAETEAFF
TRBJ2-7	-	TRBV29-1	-	TGCAGCGTTGTCGGACTAAATAGGTACGAGCAGTACTTC	CSVVGLNRYEQYF
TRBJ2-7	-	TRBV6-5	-	TGTGCCAGCAGTTACTCGACCCCGGGGATCGACGAGCAGTACTTC	CASSYSTPGIDEQYF
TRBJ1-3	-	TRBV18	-	TGTGCCAGCTCACCAGGGCAGGGGAGTGGAAACACCATATATTTT	CASSPGQGSGNTIYF
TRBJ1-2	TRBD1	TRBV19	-	TGTGCCAGTAGTAAACAGGGGGCTTATGGCTACACCTTC	CASSKQGAYGYTF
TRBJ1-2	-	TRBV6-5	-	TGTGCCAGCAGTTATCAGGGAGCTAACTATGGCTACACCTTC	CASSYQGANYGYTF
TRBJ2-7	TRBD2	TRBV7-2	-	TGTGCCAGCAGCGTCGGGGGGGCCTACGAGCAGTACTTC	CASSVGGAYEQYF
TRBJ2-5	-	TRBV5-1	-	TGCGCCAGCAGCTTGGATAGGTATCAAGAGACCCAGTACTTC	CASSLDRYQETQYF
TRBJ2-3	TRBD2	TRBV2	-	TGTGCCAGCAGTGAGACTAGCGGGAAGTACACAGATACGCAGTATTTT	CASSETSGKYTDTQYF
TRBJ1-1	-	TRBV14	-	TGTGCCAGCACCCAACGGGGGATGAACACTGAAGCTTTCTTT	CASTQRGMNTEAFF
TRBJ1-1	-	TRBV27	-	TGTGCCAGCAGTCCTCAGTCGGGTTGGGCTTTCTTT	CASSPQSGWAFF
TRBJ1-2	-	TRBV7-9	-	TGTGCCAGCAGCGCCCCGGGGGACGCTTATGGCTACACCTTC	CASSAPGDAYGYTF
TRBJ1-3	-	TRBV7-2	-	TGTGCCAGCAGCTTAGCGCTATGGCGATTCGGAAACACCATATATTTT	CASSLALWRFGNTIYF
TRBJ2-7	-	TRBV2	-	TGTGCCAGCAGTGAACTCTCGCAGGGCCACGAGCAGTACTTC	CASSELSQGHEQYF
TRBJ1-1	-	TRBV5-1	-	TGCGCCAGCAGCTCCTACATGAACACTGAAGCTTTCTTT	CASSSYMNTEAFF
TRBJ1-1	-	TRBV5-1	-	TGCGCCAGCAGCTTGGGGACAGCCATGAACACTGAAGCTTTCTTT	CASSLGTAMNTEAFF
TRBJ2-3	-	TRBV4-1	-	TGCGCCAGCAGCCTACGGACTGAAGATACGCAGTATTTT	CASSLRTEDTQYF
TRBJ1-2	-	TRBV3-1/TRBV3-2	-	TGTGCCAGCAGCCAAGATCTGGGGGGCGGTGGCTACACCTTC	CASSQDLGGGGYTF
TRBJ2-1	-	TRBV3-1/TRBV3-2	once	TGTGCCAGCAGCCAAGTCTCCGGGACGGGTGGAGGTGAGCAGTTCTTC	CASSQVSGTGGGEQFF
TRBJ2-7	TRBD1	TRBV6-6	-	TGTGCCAGCAGTTACCAGCGACAGGGAACCTACGAGCAGTACTTC	CASSYQRQGTYEQYF
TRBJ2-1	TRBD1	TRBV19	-	TGTGCCAGTACCCCTCGAGAAGGGACAGGGAAATACAATGAGCAGTTCTTC	CASTPREGTGKYNEQFF
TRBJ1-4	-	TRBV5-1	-	TGCGCCAGCAGTGAGGCAACTAATGAAAAACTGTTTTTT	CASSEATNEKLFF
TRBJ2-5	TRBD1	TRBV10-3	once	TGTGCCATCAGCGTTGACAGGGGCGGTGAGACCCAGTACTTC	CAISVDRGGETQYF
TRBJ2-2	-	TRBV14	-	TGTGCCAGCAGCCAACAGGGTGGTGGAACCGGGGAGCTGTTTTTT	CASSQQGGGTGELFF
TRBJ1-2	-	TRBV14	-	TGTGCCAGCAGCCAAGATCGGGGGGACTATGGCTACACCTTC	CASSQDRGDYGYTF
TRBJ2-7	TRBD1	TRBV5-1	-	TGCGCCAGCAGCTTGAGGACAGGGAATTCCTACGAGCAGTACTTC	CASSLRTGNSYEQYF
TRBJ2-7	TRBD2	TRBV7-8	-	TGTGCCAGCAGCTTAGGCCTAGCGGGGGCCAGCTCCTACGAGCAGTACTTC	CASSLGLAGASSYEQYF
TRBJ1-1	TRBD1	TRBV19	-	TGTGCCAGTAGTCGTGACAGGGGGACCACTGAAGCTTTCTTT	CASSRDRGTTEAFF
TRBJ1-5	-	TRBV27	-	TGTGCCAGCAGTTTAGGCGTGGGGTCGAGGCCCCAGCATTTT	CASSLGVGSRPQHF
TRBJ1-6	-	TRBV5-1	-	TGCGCCAGCAGCCAGGACGGTAATGTGGATCCCCTCCACTTT	CASSQDGNVDPLHF
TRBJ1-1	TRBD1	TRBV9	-	TGTGCCAGCAGCGTAGCCGTATATAGACAGGGAAACACTGAAGCTTTCTTT	CASSVAVYRQGNTEAFF
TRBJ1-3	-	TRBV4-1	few	TGCGCCAGCAGCCAAGAAGGAAACACCATATATTTT	CASSQEGNTIYF
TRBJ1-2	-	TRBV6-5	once	TGTGCCAGCAACCCAGGGACGGATTATGGCTACACCTTC	CASNPGTDYGYTF
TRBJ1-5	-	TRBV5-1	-	TGCGCCAGCAGCTTGGTCGCGGGGAATCAGCCCCAGCATTTT	CASSLVAGNQPQHF
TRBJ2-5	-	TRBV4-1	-	TGCGCCAGCAGCCGGGAGGCCACCCAAGAGACCCAGTACTTC	CASSREATQETQYF
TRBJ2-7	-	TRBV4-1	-	TGCGCCAGCAGCCAAGGCTCCTACTACGAGCAGTACTTC	CASSQGSYYEQYF
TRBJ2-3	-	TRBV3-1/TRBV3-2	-	TGTGCCAGCTCTAGTTTTGGCACAGATACGCAGTATTTT	CASSSFGTDTQYF
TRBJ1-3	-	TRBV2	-	TGTGCCAGCTCCGGCGGGGGGAACTCTGGAAACACCATATATTTT	CASSGGGNSGNTIYF
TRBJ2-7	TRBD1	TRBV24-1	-	TGTGCCACCAGTGGGACAGGGAAGGTGTACGAGCAGTACTTC	CATSGTGKVYEQYF
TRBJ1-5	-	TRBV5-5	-	TGTGCCAGCAGCTTGTCGTTGGTCGTAAATCAGCCCCAGCATTTT	CASSLSLVVNQPQHF
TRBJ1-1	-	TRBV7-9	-	TGTGCCAGCAGCGACGCTCAGCGAAACACTGAAGCTTTCTTT	CASSDAQRNTEAFF
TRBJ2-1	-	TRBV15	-	TGTGCCACCAGCAGAGATCCTAATGAGCAGTTCTTC	CATSRDPNEQFF
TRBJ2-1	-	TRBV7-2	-	TGTGCCAGCGGGGGTGGGGACACCTACTTGGAGCAGTTCTTC	CASGGGDTYLEQFF
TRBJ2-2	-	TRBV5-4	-	TGTGCCAGCAGCTTACCTGTGGGCATCGGGGAGCTGTTTTTT	CASSLPVGIGELFF
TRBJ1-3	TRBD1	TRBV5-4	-	TGTGCCAGCAGCTCAGGGGGGGGGCGATGGAACACCATATATTTT	CASSSGGGRWNTIYF
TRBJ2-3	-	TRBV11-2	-	TGTGCCAGCAGCCCAGATACAGATACGCAGTATTTT	CASSPDTDTQYF
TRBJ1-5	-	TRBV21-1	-	TGTGCCACACAGAGCCGGGATAGCAATCAGCCCCAGCATTTT	CATQSRDSNQPQHF
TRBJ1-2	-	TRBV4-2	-	TGTGCCAGCAGCCAAGCCAGGCGCAGTTCCTATGGCTACACCTTC	CASSQARRSSYGYTF
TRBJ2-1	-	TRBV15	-	TGTGCCACCAGCAGGGGGGATTACAATGAGCAGTTCTTC	CATSRGDYNEQFF
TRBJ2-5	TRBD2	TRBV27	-	TGTGCCAGCAGTTTGCGCCTAGTGGGCGGGAGAGTACAGACCCAGTACTTC	CASSLRLVGGRVQTQYF
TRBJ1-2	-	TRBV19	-	TGTGCCAGTAGTATGGGGGGGGGCGATGGCTACACCTTC	CASSMGGGDGYTF
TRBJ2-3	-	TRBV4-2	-	TGTGCCAGCAGCCAAGATATTGCTACCACAGATACGCAGTATTTT	CASSQDIATTDTQYF
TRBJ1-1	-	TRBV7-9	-	TGTGCCAGCAGCTTAGATTCTTGGGCACCGAACACTGAAGCTTTCTTT	CASSLDSWAPNTEAFF